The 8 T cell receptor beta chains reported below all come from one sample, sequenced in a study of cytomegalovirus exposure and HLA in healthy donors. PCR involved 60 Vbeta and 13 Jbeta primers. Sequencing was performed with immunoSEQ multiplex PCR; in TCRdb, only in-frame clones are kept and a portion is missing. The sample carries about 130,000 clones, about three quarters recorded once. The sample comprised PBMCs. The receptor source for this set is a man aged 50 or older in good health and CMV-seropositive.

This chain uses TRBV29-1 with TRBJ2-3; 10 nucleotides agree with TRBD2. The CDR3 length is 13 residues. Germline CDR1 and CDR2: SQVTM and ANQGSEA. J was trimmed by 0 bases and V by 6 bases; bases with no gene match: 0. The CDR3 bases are TGCAGCGTGACTAGCGGGAGCACAGATACGCAGTATTTT. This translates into CSVTSGSTDTQYF.

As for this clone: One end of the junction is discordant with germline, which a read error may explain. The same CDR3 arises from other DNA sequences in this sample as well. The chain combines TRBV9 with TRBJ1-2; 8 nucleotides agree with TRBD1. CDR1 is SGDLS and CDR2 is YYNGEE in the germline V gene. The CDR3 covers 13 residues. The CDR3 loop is CASSGQGSYGYTF. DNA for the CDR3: TGTGCTAGCAGCGGACAGGGTTCCTATGGCTACACCTTC.

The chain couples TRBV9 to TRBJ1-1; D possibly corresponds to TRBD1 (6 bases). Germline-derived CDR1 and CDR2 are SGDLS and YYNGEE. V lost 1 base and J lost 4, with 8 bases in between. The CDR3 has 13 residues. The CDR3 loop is CASSVTGTTEAFF. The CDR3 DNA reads TGTGCCAGCAGCGTAACAGGGACCACTGAAGCTTTCTTT. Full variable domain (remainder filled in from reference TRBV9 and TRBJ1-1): DSGVTQTPKHLITATGQRVTLRCSPRSGDLSVYWYQQSLDQGLQFLIQYYNGEERAKGNILERFSAQQFPDLHSELNLSSLELGDSALYFCASSVTGTTEAFFGQGTRLTVV.

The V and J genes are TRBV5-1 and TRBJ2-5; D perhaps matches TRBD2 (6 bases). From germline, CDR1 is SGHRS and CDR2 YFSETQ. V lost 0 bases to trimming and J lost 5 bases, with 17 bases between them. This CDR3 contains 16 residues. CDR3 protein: CASSLAGGTSAETQYF. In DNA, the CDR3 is TGCGCCAGCAGCTTGGCTGGAGGGACTTCAGCGGAGACCCAGTACTTC. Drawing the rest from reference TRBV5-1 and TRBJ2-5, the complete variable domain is KAGVTQTPRYLIKTRGQQVTLSCSPISGHRSVSWYQQTPGQGLQFLFEYFSETQRNKGNFPGRFSGRQFSNSRSEMNVSTLELGDSALYLCASSLAGGTSAETQYFGPGTRLLVL.

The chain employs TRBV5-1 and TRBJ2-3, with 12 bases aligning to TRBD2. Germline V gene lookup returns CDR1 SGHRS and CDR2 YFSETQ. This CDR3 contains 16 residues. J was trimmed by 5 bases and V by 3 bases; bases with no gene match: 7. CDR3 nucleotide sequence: TGCGCCAGCAGCTCCCTAGCGGGGGGGCTTGTAGATACGCAGTATTTT. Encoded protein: CASSSLAGGLVDTQYF.

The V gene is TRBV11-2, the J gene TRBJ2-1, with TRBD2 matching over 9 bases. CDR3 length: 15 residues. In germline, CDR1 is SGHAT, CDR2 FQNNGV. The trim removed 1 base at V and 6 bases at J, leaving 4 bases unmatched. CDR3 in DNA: TGTGCCAGCAGCTTAGTGCGGGGGGGCGTCAATGAGCAGTTCTTC. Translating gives CASSLVRGGVNEQFF.

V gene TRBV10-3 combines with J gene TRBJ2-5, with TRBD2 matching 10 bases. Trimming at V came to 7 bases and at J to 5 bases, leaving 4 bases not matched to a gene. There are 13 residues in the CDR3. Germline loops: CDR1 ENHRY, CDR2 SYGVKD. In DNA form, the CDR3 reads TGTGCCATCAACAGCGGGGGGGCTGAGACCCAGTACTTC. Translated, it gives CAINSGGAETQYF.

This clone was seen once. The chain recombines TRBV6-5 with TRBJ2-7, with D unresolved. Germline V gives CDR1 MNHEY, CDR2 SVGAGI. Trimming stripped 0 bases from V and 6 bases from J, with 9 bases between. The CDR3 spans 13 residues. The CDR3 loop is CASSYSNGCEQYF. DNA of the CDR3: TGTGCCAGCAGTTACTCGAACGGGTGCGAGCAGTACTTC.